The clone carrying this T cell receptor (beta chain) was seen a handful of times. The antigen remains unidentified. The data derive from a study of T-cell reconstitution after alpha-beta-depleted transplantation in children. Study conclusions and caveats: Alpha-beta T cells about two months after transplant reportedly derived from several hundred expanded graft clones. Recipient T cells and thymic progenitors that survived were the source of the high TCRbeta diversity seen at day 60 in some patients.

Using unique molecular identifiers, the investigators prepared the TCRbeta library. One entry per CDR3 protein, called by TCRdb with MiXCR from the PCR reads. The sample lists around 490,000 distinct CDR3 sequences; roughly 11% were seen once. From germline, CDR1 is SGHRS and CDR2 YFSETQ. This CDR3 region has 14 residues. V gave up 4 bases and J gave up 4 bases, with 15 bases separating them. The TCR sequence derives from a female patient aged 2-9 years who had a stem cell transplant for aplastic anemia, so the T cells may come from the graft donor. The sample was PBMCs, mostly from graft donor cells, taken 180 days after TCRalphabeta/CD19-depleted stem cell transplant. V is TRBV5-1 and J is TRBJ2-7, with D perhaps matching TRBD2 (7 bases). The CDR3 DNA reads as TGCGCCAGCAGCCGTCCGGGGGGCGAGTACGAGCAGTACTTC. Protein product: CASSRPGGEYEQYF.